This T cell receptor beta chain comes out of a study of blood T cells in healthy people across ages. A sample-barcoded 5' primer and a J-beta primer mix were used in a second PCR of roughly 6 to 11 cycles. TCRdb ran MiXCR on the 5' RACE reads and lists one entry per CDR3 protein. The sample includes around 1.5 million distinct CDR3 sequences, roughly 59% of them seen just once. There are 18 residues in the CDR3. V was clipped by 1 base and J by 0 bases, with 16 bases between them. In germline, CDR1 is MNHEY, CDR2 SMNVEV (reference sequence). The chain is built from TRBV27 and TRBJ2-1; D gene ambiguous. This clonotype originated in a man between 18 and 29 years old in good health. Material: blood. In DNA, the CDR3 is TGTGCCAGCAGTTTATTTGTCCAGGTCCCCTACTCCTACAATGAGCAGTTCTTC. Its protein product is CASSLFVQVPYSYNEQFF.